The next 21 T cell receptor beta chains were all read from a single sample in a study of blood T cell repertoires in COVID-19. Here immunoSEQ multiplex PCR was the method, and the copy in TCRdb shows in-frame clones only, minus some. The sample holds about 370,000 clones, 85% to 90% seen once. The specimen sequenced was PBMCs or T cells enriched from blood (not recorded which). The source is a man aged 18-30 years who had recovered from COVID-19.

This clone was counted once. The genes are TRBV5-1 and TRBJ2-1; 12 bases map to TRBD2. Per germline, CDR1 SGHRS and CDR2 YFSETQ. Trimming removed 1 base from V and 6 bases from J; junction bases left unmatched: 17. This CDR3 is 20 amino acids long. The CDR3 sequence: CASSLRGTSGPGAVGNEQFF. The DNA for the CDR3 is TGCGCCAGCAGCTTGAGGGGGACTAGCGGGCCCGGAGCGGTTGGCAATGAGCAGTTCTTC.

The table lists this clone with a count of one. The rearrangement joins TRBV9 to TRBJ2-7; 12 bases align to TRBD2. With 2 bases clipped from V and 4 bases from J, the junction kept 4 bases outside the gene matches. Germline assignment: CDR1 SGDLS and CDR2 YYNGEE. The CDR3 consists of 15 residues. The CDR3 is CASSVTSGSVYEQYF. In DNA, the CDR3 is TGTGCCAGCAGCGTGACTAGCGGGAGTGTGTACGAGCAGTACTTC.

This chain joins TRBV25-1 and TRBJ2-2, with TRBD1 identical over 8 bases. The V gene's germline CDR1 is MGHDK and CDR2 SYGVNS. The CDR3 covers 16 residues. V dropped 1 base and J dropped 4; count of bases not matched to a gene: 5. CDR3 sequence reads: CASSELDRGFTGELFF. The CDR3 DNA follows: TGTGCCAGCAGTGAATTAGACAGGGGATTCACCGGGGAGCTGTTTTTT.

This sequence joins TRBV30 and TRBJ2-1; 7 bases line up with TRBD1. This CDR3 has 12 amino acids. With V trimmed by 4 bases and J by 6 bases, 3 bases remained unmatched. CDR1 and CDR2 (germline): GTSNPN, SVGIG (reference sequence). The CDR3, as DNA: TGTGCCTGGAACACAGGGGCCAATGAGCAGTTCTTC. This encodes CAWNTGANEQFF.

In the case of this clone: Other DNA sequences in the same sample also yield this CDR3. The rearrangement joins TRBV7-3 to TRBJ2-1; 13 bases line up with TRBD2. CDR3 length: 15 residues. Germline CDR1 reads SGHTA; CDR2 reads FQGTGA. The V and J ends lost 2 bases and 7 bases, in that order; junction bases with no gene match: 2. The DNA for the CDR3 is TGTGCCAGCAGCTTAGGACTAGCGGGAGTTAATGAGCAGTTCTTC. As protein: CASSLGLAGVNEQFF.

The rearrangement uses TRBV11-3 and TRBJ2-7; 9 nucleotides agree with TRBD1. Germline assignment: CDR1 SGHNT and CDR2 YENEEA. This CDR3 is built from 15 residues. V gave up 5 bases and J gave up 3 bases; unmatched junction bases: 8. The CDR3: CASSQETGGSYEQYF. CDR3 DNA sequence: TGTGCCAGCAGCCAGGAAACAGGGGGCAGCTACGAGCAGTACTTC.

This chain connects TRBV12-3 or TRBV12-4 to TRBJ2-5; TRBD1 is a possible D gene (6 bases). The V end lost 4 bases, the J end lost 5 bases, and 11 bases lay between the germline ends. This CDR3 spans 13 amino acids. CDR3 loop: CASSYRAGETQYF. CDR3 nucleotides: TGTGCCAGCAGTTACAGGGCCGGGGAGACCCAGTACTTC.

This rearrangement joins TRBV15 to TRBJ2-1, with D perhaps matching TRBD2 (6 bases). Trimming pared 2 bases from V and 9 bases from J, leaving 23 bases between. The V gene's germline CDR1 is LNHNV and CDR2 YYDKDF (reference sequence). This CDR3 comprises 17 residues. This CDR3 reads CATSRPPVAREPLEQFF. The CDR3, as DNA: TGTGCCACCAGCAGACCCCCCGTAGCGCGGGAACCACTTGAGCAGTTCTTC.

V usage is TRBV6-5 and J usage is TRBJ1-5; D is unclear. The CDR3 spans 15 residues. V gave up 6 bases and J gave up 2 bases, with 14 bases separating them. Germline V gives CDR1 MNHEY, CDR2 SVGAGI. CDR3 sequence (DNA): TGTGCCAGCAGGGAGACATTAGCGGGCAATCAGCCCCAGCATTTT. Translation gives CASRETLAGNQPQHF.

The chain links TRBV12-3 or TRBV12-4 to TRBJ2-7; TRBD2 might be the D (6 bases). CDR3 length equals 13 residues. V dropped 3 bases and J dropped 4 bases, with 10 bases sitting between them. This chain's CDR3 is CASSLRGGYEQYF. Here the CDR3 DNA reads TGTGCCAGCAGTTTGCGGGGTGGATACGAGCAGTACTTC.

V gene TRBV6-5 combines with J gene TRBJ1-5, with D perhaps matching TRBD1 (6 bases). CDR1 is MNHEY, CDR2 SVGAGI, per germline. The V end lost 6 bases, the J end lost 6 bases, and 15 bases lay between the germline ends. The CDR3 is 14 residues long. The CDR3 region has the DNA TGTGCCAGCAGCCTTCACAGGGAGATTCAGCCCCAGCATTTT. It translates to CASSLHREIQPQHF.

The chain has TRBV7-9 and TRBJ1-5, with TRBD1 matching over 11 bases. Unmatched junction bases numbered 6, after V lost 5 bases and J lost 3 bases. Germline V gene data show CDR1 as SEHNR and CDR2 as FQNEAQ (reference sequence). The CDR3 runs 16 residues. The CDR3 protein is CASSTGTGGDNQPQHF. The CDR3 bases are TGTGCCAGCAGCACAGGGACAGGGGGGGACAATCAGCCCCAGCATTTT.

Of note for this clone: This sequence may be a read error, since a much larger clone differs from it by one base. Different DNA sequences within this sample yield the same CDR3. CDR3 region: CASSHGTGEAFF. The CDR3 coding sequence is TGTGCCAGCAGCCACGGGACAGGGGAAGCTTTCTTT. The V gene is TRBV3-1 (or the pseudogene TRBV3-2), the J gene TRBJ1-1; 9 bases line up with TRBD1. The CDR3 contains 12 residues. The germline V gene encodes CDR1 LGHDT and CDR2 YNNKEL (reference sequence). The trim removed 3 bases at V and 8 bases at J, leaving 1 base unmatched.

This sequence joins TRBV5-6 and TRBJ1-5; TRBD1 is a possible D gene (5 bases). Trimming cost V 4 bases and J 2 bases, with 16 bases left between them. CDR1 SGHDT and CDR2 YYEEEE come from the germline V gene. The CDR3 runs to 16 residues. The CDR3 sequence is CASSPSGGVRNQPQHF. CDR3 DNA sequence: TGTGCCAGCAGCCCCTCCGGGGGGGTTCGCAATCAGCCCCAGCATTTT.

This chain connects TRBV4-2 to TRBJ1-5; D may be TRBD1 (5 bases). Per the germline V gene, CDR1 is LGHNA and CDR2 is YNFKEQ. V lost 0 bases to trimming and J lost 4 bases, with 10 bases between them. The CDR3 is 15 residues long. Here the CDR3 DNA reads TGTGCCAGCAGCCAAGATCGGGCAGGGAATCAGCCCCAGCATTTT. Its translation is CASSQDRAGNQPQHF.

The chain joins TRBV3-1 (or the pseudogene TRBV3-2) to TRBJ1-1, with a possible D match to TRBD1 (5 bases). This CDR3 comprises 14 residues. V dropped 4 bases and J dropped 4 bases, with 13 bases sitting between them. Germline-derived CDR1 and CDR2 are LGHDT and YNNKEL (reference sequence). The CDR3 spells CASSRDWKATEAFF. The CDR3 DNA reads TGTGCCAGCAGCCGGGACTGGAAGGCCACTGAAGCTTTCTTT.

The chain carries TRBV5-1 and TRBJ2-1; 8 bases are a match to TRBD1. Losses at the gene ends were 9 bases for V and 6 bases for J; bases not matched to a gene: 5. This CDR3 comprises 12 residues. In germline, CDR1 is SGHRS, CDR2 YFSETQ. The CDR3 loop is CATGTGLNEQFF. The CDR3 nucleotides read TGCGCCACCGGGACAGGCCTCAATGAGCAGTTCTTC.

To note about this clone: Additional DNA sequences in this sample encode the identical CDR3. The gene calls are TRBV18 and TRBJ1-3; 10 bases map to TRBD1. Trimming removed 3 bases from V and 7 bases from J; junction bases left unmatched: 3. Germline values: CDR1 KGHSH, CDR2 LQKENI. This CDR3 is built from 14 residues. CDR3 nucleotides: TGTGCCAGCTCACCCCGGACAGGGGGGAACACCATATATTTT. Protein sequence: CASSPRTGGNTIYF.

This chain links TRBV5-1 with TRBJ1-5, with D possibly TRBD1 on 6 matching bases. Per germline, CDR1 SGHRS and CDR2 YFSETQ. Trimming cost V 4 bases and J 0 bases, with 11 bases left between them. This CDR3 has 15 residues. The CDR3 nucleotides read TGCGCCAGCAGCCCGGGACACAATAGCAATCAGCCCCAGCATTTT. Translation: CASSPGHNSNQPQHF. Variable domain in full (rest from reference TRBV5-1 and TRBJ1-5): KAGVTQTPRYLIKTRGQQVTLSCSPISGHRSVSWYQQTPGQGLQFLFEYFSETQRNKGNFPGRFSGRQFSNSRSEMNVSTLELGDSALYLCASSPGHNSNQPQHFGDGTRLSIL.

This clone was counted a few times. Other DNA sequences in this sample translate to the same CDR3. The chain carries TRBV7-2 and TRBJ1-5, with D hard to call. V lost 3 bases and J lost 2, with 5 bases in between. CDR1 SGHTA and CDR2 FQGNSA come from the germline V gene. This CDR3 contains 13 residues. The CDR3, as DNA: TGTGCCAGCAGCTTGAGGGGCAATCAGCCCCAGCATTTT. This translates into CASSLRGNQPQHF.

V and J are TRBV5-3 and TRBJ2-1; TRBD2 agrees at 13 bases. TRBV5-3 is given ORF status, its function remaining uncertain. V was clipped by 4 bases and J by 9 bases; unmatched bases: 13. The CDR3 loop spans 17 amino acids. CDR3 bases: TGTGCCAGAAGCAAGGACCCGGGACTAGCGGGACCCGCTGAGCAGTTCTTC. Translating gives CARSKDPGLAGPAEQFF.